This passage covers 31 T cell receptor beta chains from one sample sequenced in a study of T cells in Graves' hyperthyroidism and ophthalmopathy. The investigators amplified TCR beta CDR3 regions from RNA transcripts. The primer set for the first-round RT-PCR of the TCR CDR3 was HTBI. TCRdb re-called the multiplex PCR reads with MiXCR, one entry per CDR3 protein. The profile shows 300,000 to 350,000 distinct CDR3 sequences, around 14% of them singletons. Material: blood. Source of these receptors: a woman under 40 with Graves' hyperthyroidism.

V is TRBV29-1 and J is TRBJ2-2; tentative D call: TRBD2 (5 bases). Trimming pared 6 bases from V and 6 bases from J, leaving 14 bases between. CDR1 SQVTM and CDR2 ANQGSEA come from the germline V gene. The length of the CDR3 is 13 residues. The CDR3 protein is CSVGDFSPGELFF. CDR3 nucleotides: TGCAGCGTGGGAGACTTTTCCCCCGGGGAGCTGTTTTTT.

This clonotype was seen many times. V is TRBV5-6 and J is TRBJ2-7; 7 bases are shared with TRBD2. CDR1 and CDR2 (germline): SGHDT, YYEEEE. With V trimmed by 2 bases and J by 5 bases, 7 bases remained unmatched. CDR3 length: 14 amino acids. CDR3 DNA: TGTGCCAGCAGCTTATACGCGGGAGTCAACGAGCAGTACTTC. As protein: CASSLYAGVNEQYF.

At least ten counts were recorded for this clonotype. The gene calls are TRBV10-3 and TRBJ2-1, with 8 bases aligning to TRBD2. With V trimmed by 7 bases and J by 8 bases, 13 bases remained unmatched. Per germline, CDR1 ENHRY and CDR2 SYGVKD. The CDR3 length is 15 residues. DNA for the CDR3: TGTGCCATCAAGGATGCGGGACTAGTCTCAGATGAGCAGTTCTTC. Residues: CAIKDAGLVSDEQFF.

The V and J genes are TRBV6-1 and TRBJ1-6; a possible D gene is TRBD1 (5 bases). The ends were cut back, 9 bases at V and 6 bases at J, with 12 bases in the middle. The germline V gene has CDR1 MNHNS and CDR2 SASEGT. The CDR3 has 13 residues. DNA for the CDR3: TGTGCCAGTAAGGGGACGGTTAATTCACCCCTCCACTTT. Protein product: CASKGTVNSPLHF.

This clonotype was observed at least ten times. The chain links TRBV6-1 to TRBJ2-7; D is ambiguous. Germline values: CDR1 MNHNS, CDR2 SASEGT. Trimming left V 9 bases short and J 0 bases short, with 12 bases between. The CDR3 loop spans 13 amino acids. The chain's CDR3 is CARGGISSYEQYF. The CDR3 DNA sequence: TGTGCCAGGGGCGGTATCAGCTCCTACGAGCAGTACTTC.

This clonotype has a handful of counts. Here the CDR3 DNA reads TGTGCCACGTCTTACCCCGTATGGCAGCCCCAGCATTTT. Translated, it gives CATSYPVWQPQHF. This sequence joins TRBV7-9 and TRBJ1-5; D not resolved. Per germline, CDR1 SEHNR and CDR2 FQNEAQ (reference sequence). V lost 10 bases to trimming and J lost 7 bases, with 17 bases between them. The length of the CDR3 is 13 residues.

The chain has TRBV7-9 and TRBJ2-7, with 7 bases that match TRBD2. Germline lookup yields CDR1 SEHNR and CDR2 FQNEAQ (reference sequence). This CDR3 has 14 amino acids. Trimming at V came to 5 bases and at J to 4 bases, leaving 8 bases not matched to a gene. CDR3 amino acids: CASSQGSGTYEQYF. The CDR3 bases are TGTGCCAGCAGCCAAGGAAGCGGGACGTACGAGCAGTACTTC. Supplemented by reference TRBV7-9 and TRBJ2-7, the full variable domain reads DTGVSQNPRHKITKRGQNVTFRCDPISEHNRLYWYRQTLGQGPEFLTYFQNEAQLEKSRLLSDRFSAERPKGSFSTLEIQRTEQGDSAMYLCASSQGSGTYEQYFGPGTRLTVT.

About this clonotype: It may be a read error: a sequence one base away is much more abundant. This chain uses TRBV12-3 or TRBV12-4 with TRBJ2-5; TRBD2 might be the D (6 bases). The CDR3 is 16 residues long. V lost 8 bases and J 0 bases, leaving 19 bases between the germline ends. The CDR3 DNA sequence: TGTGCCAGCCCTCGCTCCCATGGGGGGTACCAAGAGACCCAGTACTTC. Protein: CASPRSHGGYQETQYF.

This chain links TRBV11-2 with TRBJ1-5, with TRBD1 matching over 7 bases. J gave up 4 bases and V 5 bases, and 5 bases lay outside the gene matches. The CDR3 is made up of 14 amino acids. Germline loops: CDR1 SGHAT, CDR2 FQNNGV. This CDR3 is CASSRDRLNQPQHF. In DNA, the CDR3 is TGTGCCAGCAGCCGGGACAGATTAAATCAGCCCCAGCATTTT.

A few counts support this clonotype. The chain links TRBV15 to TRBJ2-2; tentatively, D is TRBD2 (5 bases). The V gene lost 3 bases and the J gene lost 5 bases, with 10 bases spanning the gap. The CDR3 is 14 residues long. The germline gives CDR1 LNHNV, CDR2 YYDKDF (reference sequence). The CDR3 spells CATSRREATGELFF. As DNA, the CDR3 is TGTGCCACCAGCAGGAGGGAAGCGACCGGGGAGCTGTTTTTT.

For this clonotype: This may arise from a read error, as a much more abundant clone is one base away. This chain uses TRBV2 with TRBJ2-2; 9 positions agree with TRBD2. The germline CDR1 and CDR2 sequences are SNHLY and FYNNEI. The CDR3 runs 18 residues. Here the CDR3 reads CAGSEDPSGNHPPGELFF. As DNA, the CDR3 is TGTGCCGGCAGTGAAGACCCTAGCGGGAACCACCCCCCCGGGGAGCTGTTTTTT.

This chain joins TRBV5-1 and TRBJ2-1; 7 positions match TRBD2. Germline V gives CDR1 SGHRS, CDR2 YFSETQ. The V segment lost 4 bases and the J segment 1 base; nucleotides outside the gene matches: 8. The CDR3 has 16 amino acids. Written as DNA, the CDR3 is TGCGCCAGCAGCCCTGGTGGCGGGAGATCCTACAATGAGCAGTTCTTC. It is translated as CASSPGGGRSYNEQFF.

The table lists this clonotype with a few counts. The chain couples TRBV18 to TRBJ2-3, with 7 nucleotides matching TRBD1. The V gene end was trimmed by 0 bases and the J gene end by 1 base; junction bases not matched to a gene: 1. From germline, CDR1 is KGHSH and CDR2 LQKENI. The CDR3 sequence is 15 residues long. CDR3 DNA: TGTGCCAGCTCACCACCTGGGACAGGCACAGATACGCAGTATTTT. Translation gives CASSPPGTGTDTQYF.

The chain couples TRBV3-2 to TRBJ2-7; the table's D call, TRBD1, was not checked against the DNA. TRBV3-2 is labeled a pseudogene. The CDR3 has 15 residues. CDR3 nucleotide sequence: TGTGCCAGCAGCCAAGATGTTGAGGGGAACAACGAGCAGTACTTC. As protein: CASSQDVEGNNEQYF.

The chain uses TRBV7-9 and TRBJ2-1; D may be TRBD2 (5 bases). The CDR3 sequence is 15 residues long. Germline V CDR1 and CDR2: SEHNR, FQNEAQ (reference sequence). With 5 bases removed from V and 7 bases from J, the gap between germline ends came to 18 bases. CDR3 DNA sequence: TGTGCCAGCAGCACCGGAAGTTCGGGATTGAATGAGCAGTTCTTC. It encodes CASSTGSSGLNEQFF. Full variable domain (rest looked up from reference TRBV7-9 and TRBJ2-1): DTGVSQNPRHKITKRGQNVTFRCDPISEHNRLYWYRQTLGQGPEFLTYFQNEAQLEKSRLLSDRFSAERPKGSFSTLEIQRTEQGDSAMYLCASSTGSSGLNEQFFGPGTRLTVL.

The table lists this clonotype with a few counts. V and J are TRBV5-6 and TRBJ1-2; D is undetermined. V was cut by 3 bases and J by 4 bases, with 13 bases left in between. The CDR3 contains 14 residues. Germline V gives CDR1 SGHDT, CDR2 YYEEEE. The CDR3 region is CASSWPRESYGYTF. The CDR3 nucleotides are TGTGCCAGCAGCTGGCCCCGGGAGAGCTATGGCTACACCTTC.

This chain links TRBV20-1 with TRBJ1-4; the match to TRBD1 covers 9 bases. CDR1 and CDR2 from the germline V gene are DFQATT and SNEGSKA (reference sequence). The CDR3 totals 17 residues. V trimming: 5 bases; J trimming: 0 bases; junction bases outside the gene matches: 10. CDR3 amino acids: CSAEGQGLHATNEKLFF. CDR3 DNA sequence: TGCAGTGCTGAGGGACAGGGACTTCATGCAACTAATGAAAAACTGTTTTTT.

This rearrangement joins TRBV4-3 to TRBJ2-2, with 12 nucleotides matching TRBD2. There are 17 residues in the CDR3. J lost 4 bases, V lost 0 bases, and 3 bases had no gene match. Germline lookup yields CDR1 LGHNA and CDR2 YSLEER. Here the CDR3 reads CASSQEPTSGSTGELFF. The CDR3 DNA reads TGCGCCAGCAGCCAAGAACCGACTAGCGGGAGCACCGGGGAGCTGTTTTTT.

The chain uses TRBV9 and TRBJ2-1; D is unclear. The germline V and J ends were trimmed by 0 bases and 3 bases, with 7 bases remaining between them. The CDR3 covers 14 residues. Per germline, CDR1 SGDLS and CDR2 YYNGEE. In nucleotides, the CDR3 is TGTGCCAGCAGCGTAGAGGGTAACTACAATGAGCAGTTCTTC. Translated, it gives CASSVEGNYNEQFF.

This sequence joins TRBV7-2 and TRBJ2-1; either TRBD1 or TRBD2 may supply D (5 bases each). The V gene's germline CDR1 is SGHTA and CDR2 FQGNSA. V lost 6 bases and J lost 15, with 27 bases in between. CDR3 length: 15 residues. This CDR3 is CASSLSDSSYNARFF. CDR3 nucleotide sequence: TGTGCCAGCAGTCTTAGCGACAGCTCCTACAATGCGCGGTTCTTC.

In this sample, this clonotype turned up many times. The chain couples TRBV2 to TRBJ2-7; possibly TRBD1 or TRBD2 for D (5 bases each). The CDR3 length is 15 residues. Trimming removed 4 bases at V and 3 bases at J, with 16 bases between. The germline gives CDR1 SNHLY, CDR2 FYNNEI. The CDR3 is CASSGDGRSGYEQYF. As DNA, the CDR3 is TGTGCCAGCAGTGGGGACGGACGATCGGGCTACGAGCAGTACTTC.

The chain combines TRBV19 with TRBJ1-2; D call uncertain. CDR3 size: 14 residues. Germline V gives CDR1 LNHDA, CDR2 SQIVND (reference sequence). V was clipped by 5 bases and J by 4 bases, with 14 bases between them. As DNA, the CDR3 is TGTGCCAGTAGTCGGTCAGCGGCGCTCTATGGCTACACCTTC. The encoded protein is CASSRSAALYGYTF.

A note on this clonotype: A much larger clone lies one base from this, so it may be a read error. The CDR3 end shows no conserved phenylalanine or tryptophan, and so a read error is likely. V is TRBV19 and J is TRBJ2-3, with TRBD2 as a possible D gene (5 bases). The V end lost 4 bases, the J end lost 4 bases, and 15 bases lay between the germline ends. Germline CDR1 reads LNHDA; CDR2 reads SQIVND (reference sequence). The CDR3 loop spans 15 amino acids. CDR3 sequence: CASSNREGWADTQYL. The CDR3 DNA reads as TGTGCCAGTAGTAATCGTGAGGGTTGGGCAGATACGCAGTATCTT.

The chain has TRBV12-3 or TRBV12-4 and TRBJ2-7, with 8 bases that match TRBD1. Trimming took 6 bases from V and 5 from J; bases not matched to a gene: 3. The CDR3 loop spans 12 amino acids. CDR3 in DNA: TGTGCCAGCAGACCGGACAGGGACGAGCAGTACTTC. Protein product: CASRPDRDEQYF.

Ten or more counts support this clonotype. The CDR3 DNA sequence: TGTGCCAGCAGTGGACAGGACACAGATACGCAGTATTTT. Protein sequence: CASSGQDTDTQYF. The V call is TRBV2, the J call TRBJ2-3; tentatively, D is TRBD1 (6 bases). The CDR3 runs to 13 residues. V gave up 4 bases and J gave up 2 bases, with 7 bases separating them. The germline V gene has CDR1 SNHLY and CDR2 FYNNEI.

This chain uses TRBV20-1 with TRBJ2-1; perhaps TRBD1 as D (6 bases). Germline-derived CDR1 and CDR2 are DFQATT and SNEGSKA (reference sequence). Trimming stripped 3 bases from V and 6 bases from J, with 6 bases between. The CDR3 totals 11 residues. CDR3 bases: TGCAGTGCTAGGGACAGCAATGAGCAGTTCTTC. Translating gives CSARDSNEQFF.

This clonotype has a count of ten or more. The J gene is TRBJ2-7, the V gene TRBV28; TRBD1 aligns across 9 bases. The junction had 3 bases not matched to a gene; V was cut back by 6 bases and J by 0 bases. This CDR3 spans 14 amino acids. Per germline, CDR1 MDHEN and CDR2 SYDVKM. The CDR3: CASSGQGSSYEQYF. The CDR3 region has the DNA TGTGCCAGCAGCGGACAGGGGTCCTCCTACGAGCAGTACTTC.

This clonotype has only one observation. This chain links TRBV11-3 with TRBJ1-4; 7 nucleotides line up with TRBD1. Unmatched junction bases numbered 13, after V lost 4 bases and J lost 11 bases. This CDR3 spans 15 amino acids. Per the germline V gene, CDR1 is SGHNT and CDR2 is YENEEA. CDR3 sequence (DNA): TGTGCCAGCAGCTGGAGGGACGGCTCACAGGGGAAACTGTTTTTT. Translating gives CASSWRDGSQGKLFF.

The gene calls are TRBV3-1 and TRBJ2-4; the D call may be TRBD1 or TRBD2 (6 bases each). V was trimmed by 0 bases and J by 3 bases, leaving 15 bases between them. Germline V gene lookup returns CDR1 LGHDT and CDR2 YNNKEL (reference sequence). The CDR3 is 17 residues long. The CDR3 loop reads CASSQDFPGAVKNIQYF. CDR3 DNA sequence: TGTGCCAGCAGCCAAGACTTCCCGGGGGCTGTCAAAAACATTCAGTACTTC. The full variable domain, in which reference TRBV3-1 and TRBJ2-4 provide the parts outside the CDR3, is DTAVSQTPKYLVTQMGNDKSIKCEQNLGHDTMYWYKQDSKKFLKIMFSYNNKELIINETVPNRFSPKSPDKAHLNLHINSLELGDSAVYFCASSQDFPGAVKNIQYFGAGTRLSVL.

The table lists this clonotype with many counts. The rearrangement uses TRBV2 and TRBJ1-2, with TRBD1 identical over 7 bases. From germline, CDR1 is SNHLY and CDR2 FYNNEI. V lost 8 bases and J lost 8; bases outside the gene matches: 14. The CDR3 spans 14 residues. The CDR3 protein is CASGGGQDSEGYTF. The CDR3 coding sequence is TGTGCCAGCGGGGGAGGACAGGACTCCGAGGGCTACACCTTC.

This clonotype turned up a few times. This chain links TRBV2 with TRBJ1-1, with 7 bases that match TRBD1. The germline V gene has CDR1 SNHLY and CDR2 FYNNEI. The CDR3 length is 14 residues. V dropped 5 bases and J dropped 5; count of bases not matched to a gene: 8. The DNA for the CDR3 is TGTGCCAGCAGTTTCGCAGGGGGGGGGACTGAAGCTTTCTTT. Translation: CASSFAGGGTEAFF. Full variable domain (missing parts from reference TRBV2 and TRBJ1-1): EPEVTQTPSHQVTQMGQEVILRCVPISNHLYFYWYRQILGQKVEFLVSFYNNEISEKSEIFDDQFSVERPDGSNFTLKIRSTKLEDSAMYFCASSFAGGGTEAFFGQGTRLTVV.